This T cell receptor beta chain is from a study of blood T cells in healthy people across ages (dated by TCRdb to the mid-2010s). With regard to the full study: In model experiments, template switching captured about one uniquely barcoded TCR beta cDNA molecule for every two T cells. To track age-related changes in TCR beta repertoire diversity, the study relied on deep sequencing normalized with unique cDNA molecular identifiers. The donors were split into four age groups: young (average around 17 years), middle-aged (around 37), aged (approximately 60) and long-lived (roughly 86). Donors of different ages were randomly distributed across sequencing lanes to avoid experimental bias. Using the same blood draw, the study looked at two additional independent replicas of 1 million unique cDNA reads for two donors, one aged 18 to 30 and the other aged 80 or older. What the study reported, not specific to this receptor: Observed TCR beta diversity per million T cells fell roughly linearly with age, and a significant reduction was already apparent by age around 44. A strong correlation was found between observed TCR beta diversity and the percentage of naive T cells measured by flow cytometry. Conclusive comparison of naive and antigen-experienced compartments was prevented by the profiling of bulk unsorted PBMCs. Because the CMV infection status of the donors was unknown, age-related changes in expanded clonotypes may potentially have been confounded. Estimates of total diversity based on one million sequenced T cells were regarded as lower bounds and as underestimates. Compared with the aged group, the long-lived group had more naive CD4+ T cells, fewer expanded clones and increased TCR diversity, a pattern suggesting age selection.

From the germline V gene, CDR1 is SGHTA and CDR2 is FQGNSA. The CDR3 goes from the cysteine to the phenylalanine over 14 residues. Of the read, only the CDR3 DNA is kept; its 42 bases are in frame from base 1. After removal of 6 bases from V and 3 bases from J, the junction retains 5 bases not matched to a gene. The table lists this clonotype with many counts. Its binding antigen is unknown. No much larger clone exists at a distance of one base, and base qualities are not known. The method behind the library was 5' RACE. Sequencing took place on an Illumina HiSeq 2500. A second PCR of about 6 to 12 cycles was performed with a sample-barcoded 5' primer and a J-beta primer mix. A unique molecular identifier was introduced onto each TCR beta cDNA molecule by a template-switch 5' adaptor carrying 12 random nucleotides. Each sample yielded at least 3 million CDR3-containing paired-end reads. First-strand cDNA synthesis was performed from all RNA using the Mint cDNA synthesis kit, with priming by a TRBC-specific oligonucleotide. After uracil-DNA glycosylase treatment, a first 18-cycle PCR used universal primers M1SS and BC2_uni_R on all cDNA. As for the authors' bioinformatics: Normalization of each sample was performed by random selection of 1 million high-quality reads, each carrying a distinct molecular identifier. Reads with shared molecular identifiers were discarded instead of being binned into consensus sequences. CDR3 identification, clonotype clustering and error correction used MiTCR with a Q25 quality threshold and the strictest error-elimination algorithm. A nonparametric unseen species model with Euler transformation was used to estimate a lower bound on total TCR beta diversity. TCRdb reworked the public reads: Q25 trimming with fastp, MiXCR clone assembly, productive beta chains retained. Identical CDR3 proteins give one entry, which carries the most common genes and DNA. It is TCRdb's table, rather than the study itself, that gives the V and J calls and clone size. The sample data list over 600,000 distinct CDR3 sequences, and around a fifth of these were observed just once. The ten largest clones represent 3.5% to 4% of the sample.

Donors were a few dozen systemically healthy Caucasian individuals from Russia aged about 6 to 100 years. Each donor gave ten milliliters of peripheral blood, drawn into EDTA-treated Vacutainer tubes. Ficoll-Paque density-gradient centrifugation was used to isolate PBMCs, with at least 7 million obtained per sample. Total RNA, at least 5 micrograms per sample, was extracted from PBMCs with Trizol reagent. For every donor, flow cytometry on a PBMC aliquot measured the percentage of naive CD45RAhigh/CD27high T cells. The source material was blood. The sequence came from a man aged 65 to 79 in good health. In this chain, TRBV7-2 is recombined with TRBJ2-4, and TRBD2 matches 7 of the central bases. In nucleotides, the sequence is TGTGCCAGCAGGTCCGGACTAGACAAAAACATTCAGTACTTC. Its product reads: CASRSGLDKNIQYF. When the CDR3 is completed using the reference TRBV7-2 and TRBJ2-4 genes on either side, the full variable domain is GAGVSQSPSNKVTEKGKDVELRCDPISGHTALYWYRQSLGQGLEFLIYFQGNSAPDKSGLPSDRFSAERTGGSVSTLTIQRTQQEDSAVYLCASRSGLDKNIQYFGAGTRLSVL.